These 14 T cell receptor beta chains share one sample of origin, sequenced in a study of beta chain features in type 1 diabetes. The authors reverse transcribed all of the isolated RNA, so sequencing captured expressed TCRB transcripts. The repertoire was sequenced with immunoSEQ multiplex PCR; TCRdb's copy has only in-frame clones and lacks some. The data contain some 900,000 clones, about a sixth of them singletons. The sequenced sample consisted of naive CD4+ T cells from blood. The receptors come from a woman younger than 35 in good health.

The chain joins TRBV5-4 to TRBJ2-7; no reliable D call. V was shortened by 4 bases and J by 6 bases, with 8 bases between the two germline ends. The CDR3 is 11 amino acids. The germline V gene encodes CDR1 SGHNT and CDR2 YYREEE (reference sequence). The CDR3 loop reads CASSKDTEQYF. DNA for the CDR3: TGTGCCAGCAGCAAAGACACCGAGCAGTACTTC.

This chain uses TRBV18 with TRBJ2-3; D ambiguous. This CDR3 has 17 amino acids. The ends were cut back, 1 base at V and 0 bases at J, with 14 bases in the middle. Looked up from germline, CDR1 is KGHSH and CDR2 is LQKENI. The CDR3 coding sequence is TGTGCCAGCTCACCACAAAGACCAAGATCTAGCACAGATACGCAGTATTTT. Protein sequence: CASSPQRPRSSTDTQYF.

This clone has just a few counts. J is TRBJ1-5 and V is TRBV15, with TRBD1 identical over 8 bases. CDR1 is LNHNV and CDR2 is YYDKDF in the germline V gene (reference sequence). V lost 3 bases to trimming and J lost 8 bases; unmatched junction nucleotides: 9. This CDR3 comprises 15 residues. CDR3 nucleotides: TGTGCCACCAGCAGCGATGGACAGGGCAGAGAGCCCCAGCATTTT. Its protein is CATSSDGQGREPQHF.

A few counts support this clone. The V and J genes are TRBV7-9 and TRBJ2-3; D may be TRBD2 (6 bases). The CDR3 spans 16 residues. Germline loops: CDR1 SEHNR, CDR2 FQNEAQ (reference sequence). V dropped 6 bases and J dropped 1 base, with 17 bases sitting between them. The CDR3 is CASSLLSRGGTDTQYF. CDR3 nucleotide sequence: TGTGCCAGCAGTCTCCTTAGCCGCGGGGGCACAGATACGCAGTATTTT. Complete variable domain (other parts from reference TRBV7-9 and TRBJ2-3): DTGVSQNPRHKITKRGQNVTFRCDPISEHNRLYWYRQTLGQGPEFLTYFQNEAQLEKSRLLSDRFSAERPKGSFSTLEIQRTEQGDSAMYLCASSLLSRGGTDTQYFGPGTRLTVL.

This clone was seen more than once but under ten times. This chain connects TRBV29-1 to TRBJ1-5; possible D gene TRBD1, 5 bases. Germline V gene lookup returns CDR1 SQVTM and CDR2 ANQGSEA. The CDR3 has 13 amino acids. V lost 4 bases to trimming and J lost 0 bases, with 7 bases between them. CDR3 nucleotides: TGCAGCGTTGTACAGGATAGCAATCAGCCCCAGCATTTT. Its translation is CSVVQDSNQPQHF.

A few counts support this clone. The chain is built from TRBV6-5 and TRBJ1-1, with no clear D. The V end lost 9 bases, the J end lost 0 bases, and 17 bases lay between the germline ends. This CDR3 region has 15 residues. Germline V CDR1 and CDR2: MNHEY, SVGAGI. The CDR3 spells CARSGDWRMNTEAFF. DNA for the CDR3: TGTGCCAGATCGGGTGATTGGAGGATGAACACTGAAGCTTTCTTT.

The V and J genes are TRBV19 and TRBJ2-4; tentatively, D is TRBD1 or TRBD2 (5 bases each). The CDR3 has 13 amino acids. Looked up from germline, CDR1 is LNHDA and CDR2 is SQIVND (reference sequence). The V end lost 5 bases, the J end lost 8 bases, and 13 bases lay between the germline ends. The CDR3 sequence: CASSRGQGYIQYF. CDR3 nucleotide sequence: TGTGCCAGTAGTCGGGGCCAAGGGTACATTCAGTACTTC.

This rearrangement joins TRBV4-2 to TRBJ2-3; 8 bases map to TRBD2. Germline trimming cut 5 bases from V and 4 bases from J; bases unmatched to any gene: 8. The CDR3 has 15 residues. Germline assignment: CDR1 LGHNA and CDR2 YNFKEQ. The CDR3 coding sequence is TGTGCCAGCAGCAGGGGTAGCGGGAACGCAGATACGCAGTATTTT. Translation: CASSRGSGNADTQYF.

This rearrangement joins TRBV4-2 to TRBJ2-7; 8 bases line up with TRBD1. The CDR3 runs to 15 residues. The ends lost 2 bases at V and 2 bases at J; junction bases unmatched: 5. Germline V gives CDR1 LGHNA, CDR2 YNFKEQ. CDR3 coding DNA: TGTGCCAGCAGCCAACCCGGGACAGGCCCCTACGAGCAGTACTTC. This codes for CASSQPGTGPYEQYF.

This chain uses TRBV29-1 with TRBJ2-7; TRBD1 aligns across 8 bases. After removal of 4 bases from V and 0 bases from J, the junction contained 8 bases not matched to a gene. CDR1 and CDR2 (germline): SQVTM, ANQGSEA. The CDR3 has 15 amino acids. Here the CDR3 reads CSVAQGDRPSYEQYF. The CDR3 bases are TGCAGCGTTGCCCAGGGGGACAGGCCCTCCTACGAGCAGTACTTC.

This sequence joins TRBV28 and TRBJ2-3, with unresolved D. This CDR3 has 11 amino acids. Trimming cost V 11 bases and J 1 base, with 7 bases left between them. Germline assignment: CDR1 MDHEN and CDR2 SYDVKM. The CDR3, as DNA: TGTGCCGCGAAGGGCACAGATACGCAGTATTTT. This encodes CAAKGTDTQYF.

This clone occurred a few times. V and J are TRBV29-1 and TRBJ2-7; 8 nucleotides align to TRBD1. This CDR3 has 11 amino acids. Germline V lookup: CDR1 SQVTM, CDR2 ANQGSEA. V trimming: 5 bases; J trimming: 13 bases; junction bases outside the gene matches: 10. The CDR3: CSVTWRDRYYF. The CDR3 region has the DNA TGCAGCGTTACCTGGCGGGACAGGTACTACTTC.

In this sample, this clone turned up a few times. The chain joins TRBV2 to TRBJ1-1; D remains unclear. The CDR3 is made up of 16 amino acids. V dropped 5 bases and J dropped 0 bases, with 16 bases sitting between them. Germline values: CDR1 SNHLY, CDR2 FYNNEI. The CDR3 DNA sequence: TGTGCCAGCAGTCAAAGGCCCGCTCGTATGAACACTGAAGCTTTCTTT. Its translation is CASSQRPARMNTEAFF. Variable domain in full (rest from reference TRBV2 and TRBJ1-1): EPEVTQTPSHQVTQMGQEVILRCVPISNHLYFYWYRQILGQKVEFLVSFYNNEISEKSEIFDDQFSVERPDGSNFTLKIRSTKLEDSAMYFCASSQRPARMNTEAFFGQGTRLTVV.

This clone was picked up a small number of times. This chain connects TRBV7-9 to TRBJ2-1; 7 bases fit TRBD2. The germline CDR1 and CDR2 sequences are SEHNR and FQNEAQ (reference sequence). The CDR3 length is 13 residues. Trimming removed 5 bases from V and 6 bases from J; junction bases left unmatched: 4. In DNA form, the CDR3 reads TGTGCCAGCAGCGAAAGACTAGCCAATGAGCAGTTCTTC. Translated, it gives CASSERLANEQFF.